These 14 T cell receptor beta chains originate from one sample sequenced in a study of blood T cells in healthy people across ages. The use of a sample-barcoded 5' primer and a J-beta primer mix characterized a second PCR of about 7 to 12 cycles. In TCRdb, the 5' RACE reads were re-called with MiXCR into one record per CDR3 protein. The table has 540,000 or so distinct CDR3 sequences, roughly 28% seen once. The sample consisted of blood. The receptors shown here come from a woman aged 70-85 years in good health.

The chain couples TRBV29-1 to TRBJ1-1; D is undetermined. The CDR3 totals 10 residues. Per germline, CDR1 SQVTM and CDR2 ANQGSEA. V was cut by 6 bases and J by 7 bases, with 9 bases left in between. The CDR3 loop reads CSVLMGEAFF. For the CDR3, the DNA is TGCAGCGTCCTAATGGGTGAAGCTTTCTTT.

This sequence joins TRBV30 and TRBJ2-3; D is unclear. V was clipped by 1 base and J by 2 bases, with 7 bases between them. The CDR3 has 13 residues. The germline V gene has CDR1 GTSNPN and CDR2 SVGIG (reference sequence). This CDR3 reads CAWSDGSTDTQYF. The CDR3 DNA sequence: TGTGCCTGGAGTGACGGCTCCACAGATACGCAGTATTTT.

V is TRBV20-1 and J is TRBJ1-2; D is uncertain. The CDR3 loop spans 14 amino acids. Germline CDR1 is DFQATT and CDR2 is SNEGSKA (reference sequence). V was pared by 3 bases and J by 4 bases, with 15 bases between. For the CDR3, the DNA is TGCAGTGCTAGCATACCCAAGGGAAGCTATGGCTACACCTTC. This codes for CSASIPKGSYGYTF.

V is TRBV4-3 and J is TRBJ2-1; a weak D match, TRBD2 (6 bases). This CDR3 is 13 amino acids long. The V end lost 0 bases, the J end lost 9 bases, and 9 bases lay between the germline ends. The germline gives CDR1 LGHNA, CDR2 YSLEER. As DNA, the CDR3 is TGCGCCAGCAGCCAAGAGAATAGCGGTGAGCAGTTCTTC. Its protein product is CASSQENSGEQFF.

The chain couples TRBV7-7 to TRBJ2-1; the D is unclear. Germline-derived CDR1 and CDR2 are SSHAT and FNYEAQ (reference sequence). Trimming cost V 2 bases and J 7 bases, with 9 bases left between them. CDR3 length: 13 residues. This CDR3 reads CASSLSSENEQFF. CDR3 in DNA: TGTGCCAGCAGCTTAAGTTCCGAGAATGAGCAGTTCTTC.

The chain combines TRBV6-5 with TRBJ1-4; D unresolved. Between the trimmed V and J ends, which lost 5 bases and 7 bases, there was a span of 14 bases. Germline values: CDR1 MNHEY, CDR2 SVGAGI. This CDR3 is 14 amino acids long. In nucleotides, the CDR3 is TGTGCCAGCAGTACACAGAGGGCAGGTGAAAAACTGTTTTTT. Translated: CASSTQRAGEKLFF.

This rearrangement joins TRBV18 to TRBJ2-5; no clear D gene. Germline CDR1 KGHSH, CDR2 LQKENI. The V end lost 2 bases, the J end lost 5 bases, and 9 bases lay between the germline ends. The CDR3 has 13 amino acids. In DNA, the CDR3 is TGTGCCAGCTCACCAGGATATGGGGAGACCCAGTACTTC. Translated: CASSPGYGETQYF.

In this sample, this clonotype turned up a few times. CDR3 nucleotides: TGCAGTGCTAGGGGGCCGGGTGAGCAGTACTTC. This codes for CSARGPGEQYF. This chain uses TRBV20-1 with TRBJ2-7; D may be TRBD1 (5 bases). Germline V gene lookup returns CDR1 DFQATT and CDR2 SNEGSKA (reference sequence). The length of the CDR3 is 11 residues. V was trimmed by 3 bases and J by 7 bases, leaving 10 bases between them.

Regarding this clonotype: Germline is not matched at one junction end, which may reflect a read error. The genes are TRBV7-2 and TRBJ2-3; tentative D call: TRBD2 (5 bases). There are 14 residues in the CDR3. Germline assignment: CDR1 SGHTA and CDR2 FQGNSA. CDR3 bases: TGTGCCGGCAGCTTAGCGTACAGAACAGATACGCAGTATTTT. Protein sequence: CAGSLAYRTDTQYF.

This clonotype appeared a few times. This chain links TRBV7-2 with TRBJ2-7, with no clear D. Looked up from germline, CDR1 is SGHTA and CDR2 is FQGNSA. The CDR3 is 13 residues long. Trimming pared 5 bases from V and 4 bases from J, leaving 12 bases between. The CDR3 bases are TGTGCCAGCAGCCGGACCTCTTTATACGAGCAGTACTTC. Residues: CASSRTSLYEQYF.

V usage is TRBV3-1 and J usage is TRBJ2-1, with 12 bases aligning to TRBD2. With V trimmed by 3 bases and J by 5 bases, 8 bases remained unmatched. There are 17 residues in the CDR3. The germline CDR1 and CDR2 sequences are LGHDT and YNNKEL (reference sequence). The CDR3 region is CASSQYPSGGAHNEQFF. The CDR3 DNA follows: TGTGCCAGCAGCCAGTACCCTAGCGGGGGGGCCCACAATGAGCAGTTCTTC.

This clonotype was observed a few times. This rearrangement joins TRBV7-2 to TRBJ2-3; a weak D match, TRBD2 (5 bases). Germline assignment: CDR1 SGHTA and CDR2 FQGNSA. The ends were cut back, 5 bases at V and 2 bases at J, with 11 bases in the middle. CDR3 size: 14 residues. The chain's CDR3 is CASSMTTSTDTQYF. The DNA for the CDR3 is TGTGCCAGCAGCATGACTACCTCCACAGATACGCAGTATTTT.

This clonotype occurred a few times. The CDR3 sequence: CASSPNPVEANEKLFF. The CDR3 DNA follows: TGTGCCAGCAGCCCCAACCCGGTAGAGGCTAATGAAAAACTGTTTTTT. The chain carries TRBV7-3 and TRBJ1-4; D gene ambiguous. This CDR3 has 16 amino acids. Between the trimmed V and J ends, which lost 5 bases and 3 bases, there was a span of 16 bases. The germline V gene encodes CDR1 SGHTA and CDR2 FQGTGA.

This sequence joins TRBV12-3 or TRBV12-4 and TRBJ2-1; unclear D gene. This CDR3 is 15 amino acids long. The V end was cut by 6 bases, the J end by 6 bases, with 18 bases between. The CDR3 here is CASRGIGPPGNEQFF. In DNA, the CDR3 is TGTGCCAGCAGGGGCATCGGGCCTCCCGGCAATGAGCAGTTCTTC.